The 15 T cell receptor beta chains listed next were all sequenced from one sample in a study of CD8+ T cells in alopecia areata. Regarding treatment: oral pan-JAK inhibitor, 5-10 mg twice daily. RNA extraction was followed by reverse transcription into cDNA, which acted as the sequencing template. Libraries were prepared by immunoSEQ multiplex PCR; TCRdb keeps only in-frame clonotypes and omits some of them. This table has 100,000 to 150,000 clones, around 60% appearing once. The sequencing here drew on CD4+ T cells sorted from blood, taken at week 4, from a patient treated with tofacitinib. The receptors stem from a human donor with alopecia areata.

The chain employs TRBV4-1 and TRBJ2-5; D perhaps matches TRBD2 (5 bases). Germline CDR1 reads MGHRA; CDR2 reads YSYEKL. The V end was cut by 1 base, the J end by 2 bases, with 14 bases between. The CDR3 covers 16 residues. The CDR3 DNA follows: TGCGCCAGCAGCCAAGCCTTTACCGGGAAACAAGAGACCCAGTACTTC. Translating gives CASSQAFTGKQETQYF.

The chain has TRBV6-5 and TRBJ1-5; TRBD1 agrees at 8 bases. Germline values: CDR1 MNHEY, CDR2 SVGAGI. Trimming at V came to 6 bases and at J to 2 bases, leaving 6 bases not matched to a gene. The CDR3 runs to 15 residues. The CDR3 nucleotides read TGTGCCAGCAGGCGACAGGGGTCTGGCAATCAGCCCCAGCATTTT. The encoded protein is CASRRQGSGNQPQHF.

CDR3 region: CASSLGQGNYGYTF. The CDR3, as DNA: TGTGCCAGTAGTTTGGGCCAGGGAAACTATGGCTACACCTTC. This chain joins TRBV19 and TRBJ1-2; weak D call: TRBD1 (5 bases). CDR3 length: 14 residues. In germline, CDR1 is LNHDA, CDR2 SQIVND (reference sequence). The V end lost 5 bases, the J end lost 2 bases, and 12 bases lay between the germline ends.

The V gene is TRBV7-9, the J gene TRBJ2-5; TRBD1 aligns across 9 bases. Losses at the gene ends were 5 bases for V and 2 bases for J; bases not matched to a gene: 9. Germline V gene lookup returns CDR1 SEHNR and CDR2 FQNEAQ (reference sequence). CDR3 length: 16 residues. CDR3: CASSPNRGLNQETQYF. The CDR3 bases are TGTGCCAGCAGCCCGAACAGGGGGCTTAATCAAGAGACCCAGTACTTC.

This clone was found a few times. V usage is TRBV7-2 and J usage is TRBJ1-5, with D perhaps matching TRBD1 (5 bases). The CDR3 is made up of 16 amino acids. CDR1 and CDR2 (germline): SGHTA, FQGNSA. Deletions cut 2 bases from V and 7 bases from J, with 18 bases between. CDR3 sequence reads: CASSLSVGRADQPQHF. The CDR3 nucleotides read TGTGCCAGCAGCTTATCGGTTGGCAGGGCAGACCAGCCCCAGCATTTT.

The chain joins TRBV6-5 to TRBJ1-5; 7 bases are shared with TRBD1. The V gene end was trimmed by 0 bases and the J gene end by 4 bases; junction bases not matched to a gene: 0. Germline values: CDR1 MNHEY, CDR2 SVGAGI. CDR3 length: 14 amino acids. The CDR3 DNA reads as TGTGCCAGCAGTTACTCGACAGGGAATCAGCCCCAGCATTTT. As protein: CASSYSTGNQPQHF.

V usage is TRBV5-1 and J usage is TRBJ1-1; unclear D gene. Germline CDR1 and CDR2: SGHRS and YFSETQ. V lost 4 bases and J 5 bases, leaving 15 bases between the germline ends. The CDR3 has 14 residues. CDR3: CASSGERVTTEAFF. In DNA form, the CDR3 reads TGCGCCAGCAGCGGGGAAAGGGTTACAACTGAAGCTTTCTTT.

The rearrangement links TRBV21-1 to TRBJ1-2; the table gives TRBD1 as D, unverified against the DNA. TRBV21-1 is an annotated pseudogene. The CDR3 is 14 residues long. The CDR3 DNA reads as TGTGCCAGCACCAACGGGACAGAGAACTATGGCTACACCTTC. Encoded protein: CASTNGTENYGYTF.

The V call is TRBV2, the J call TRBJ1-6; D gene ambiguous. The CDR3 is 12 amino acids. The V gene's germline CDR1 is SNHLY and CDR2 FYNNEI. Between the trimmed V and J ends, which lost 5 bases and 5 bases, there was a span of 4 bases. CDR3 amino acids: CASSRDNSPLHF. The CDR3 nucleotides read TGTGCCAGCAGTCGGGATAATTCACCCCTCCACTTT.

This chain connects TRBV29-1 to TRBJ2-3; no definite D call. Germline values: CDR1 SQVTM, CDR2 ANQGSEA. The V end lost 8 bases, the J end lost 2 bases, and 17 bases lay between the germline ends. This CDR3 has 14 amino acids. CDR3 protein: CSPVFPGITDTQYF. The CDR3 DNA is TGCAGCCCGGTGTTCCCGGGTATCACAGATACGCAGTATTTT.

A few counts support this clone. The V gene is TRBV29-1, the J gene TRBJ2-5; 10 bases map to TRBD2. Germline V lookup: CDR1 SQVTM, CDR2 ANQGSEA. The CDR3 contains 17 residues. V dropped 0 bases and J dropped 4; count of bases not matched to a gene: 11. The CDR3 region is CSVEDRRRLAGAETQYF. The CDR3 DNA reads TGCAGCGTTGAAGATCGCCGACGGCTAGCGGGGGCAGAGACCCAGTACTTC.

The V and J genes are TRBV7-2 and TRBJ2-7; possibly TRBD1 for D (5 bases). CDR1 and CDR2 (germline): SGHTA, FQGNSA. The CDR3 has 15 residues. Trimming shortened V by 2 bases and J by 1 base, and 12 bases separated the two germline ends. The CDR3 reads CASSLRADSSYEQYF. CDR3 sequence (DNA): TGTGCCAGCAGCTTAAGGGCTGACAGTTCCTACGAGCAGTACTTC.

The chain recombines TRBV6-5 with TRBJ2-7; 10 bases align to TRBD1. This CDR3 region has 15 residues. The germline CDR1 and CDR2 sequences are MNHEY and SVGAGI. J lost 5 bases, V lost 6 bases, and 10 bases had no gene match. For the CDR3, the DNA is TGTGCCAGCAGGGGTGAGACAGGGGGCCTCGACGAGCAGTACTTC. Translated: CASRGETGGLDEQYF.

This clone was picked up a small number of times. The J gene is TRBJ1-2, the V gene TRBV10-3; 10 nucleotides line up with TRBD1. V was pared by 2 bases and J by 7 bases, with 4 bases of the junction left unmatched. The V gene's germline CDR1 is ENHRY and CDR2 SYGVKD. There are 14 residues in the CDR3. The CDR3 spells CAISEDRGQGGYTF. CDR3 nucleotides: TGTGCCATCAGTGAGGACAGGGGGCAGGGTGGCTACACCTTC.

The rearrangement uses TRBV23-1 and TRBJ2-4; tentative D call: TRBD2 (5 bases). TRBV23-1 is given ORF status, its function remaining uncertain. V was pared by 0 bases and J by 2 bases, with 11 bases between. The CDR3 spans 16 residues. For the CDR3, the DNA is TGCGCCAGCAGTCAATCAAGGGAGCGGACCAAAAACATTCAGTACTTC. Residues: CASSQSRERTKNIQYF.